This T cell receptor (beta chain) was retrieved from a study of naive and memory T cell subsets (dated by TCRdb to the late 2010s). Regarding the study in general: Sorted naive and memory T cell subsets from peripheral blood were analyzed in the study using a UMI-based, open-source pipeline for TCR alpha and beta sequencing. The functional CMV T cell responses agreed completely with IgG serology results. RNA was DNase-treated and reverse transcribed with TCR constant-region primers, mostly using SuperScript III.

The CDR3 spans 16 residues, from the cysteine through the phenylalanine. Kept here is only the CDR3 DNA, which spans 48 bases and is read in frame from base 1. As encoded in the germline V gene (reference sequence), CDR1 is GTSNPN while CDR2 is SVGIG. V drops 2 bases and J drops 1 base, leaving 16 bases in between. The study at large found these results: TCR abundance followed a power law with an exponent that was different for naive and memory subsets but consistent across the three individuals. In both CD4 and CD8 cells, the Gini index increased while Shannon and inverse Simpson diversity decreased from naive through CM, EM and EMRA. A few larger clonotypes were present in naive repertoires, particularly the CD8 repertoires, and these clonotypes were possibly memory cells re-expressing CD45RA. RNA-based TCR counts may be influenced by expression changes linked to T cell activation and differentiation. Following error correction, more than 85% of naive TCR sequences occurred only once, which made naive abundance distributions much steeper than those of memory subsets. Clonotypes were defined as single alpha or beta chain sequences, not paired alpha/beta receptors. No ground truth was available to validate the repertoire findings for the naive and memory subsets.

From the second PCR step on, the TCR alpha and beta chain libraries were amplified in separate reactions. CMV status of each donor was established by measuring IFNgamma production from CD4+ T cells after fresh PBMCs were stimulated overnight with CMV viral lysate. Using Miltenyi beads, CD4 T cells were first positively selected, and CD8 T cells were then positively selected from the CD4-negative fraction. After staining for CD3, CD4, CD8, CD45RA, CD27 and a live/dead dye, cells were sorted on a BD Aria II into four subsets based on CD45RA and CD27. A few healthy volunteers provided blood, and each donor's sample was split into CD4 and CD8 T cells and then further divided into four differentiation subsets. Approximately 130 ml of peripheral blood was drawn per donor, and PBMC were isolated by Ficoll-Paque PLUS density-gradient centrifugation. Sorted cells were lysed in RLT buffer, after which RNA was extracted using a Qiagen RNeasy kit and stored at -80 degrees C.

Libraries were constructed by UMI-ligation and nested PCR. An equimolar mix of two oligonucleotides covering both TRBC1 and TRBC2 was used as the beta constant-region primer. Four rounds of PCR were used to amplify ligated cDNA, with nested alpha and beta constant-region primers being used together with the SP2 primer. A single-stranded oligonucleotide containing the SP2 primer and a 12-nucleotide UMI was joined to the 3' end of the cDNA by T4 RNA ligase 1. Incubation of the ligation reaction lasted about 20-25 hours at 16 degrees C. To avoid over-amplification, PCR2 was usually performed as a SYBR Green qPCR and halted once a predetermined threshold was reached. Agencourt AMPure XP magnetic beads were used for all purifications after the first. Library amounts were measured by Qubit and library quality was assessed on a TapeStation, where the main peak was expected at around 650 bp. Pooled libraries were sequenced on an Illumina MiSeq with v2 2x251 paired-end kits, typically giving roughly 0.9-2.1 million reads per sample. Each sample library was pooled at roughly 4.1 nM, and roughly 5-8% PhiX was included to improve cluster recognition. The study's processing was this. FASTQ reads processed by Demultiplexor were assigned V and J genes by Decombinator through tag matching that tolerated a single base-pair mismatch. Collapsinator used UMIs to correct both sequencing errors and frequency errors arising from PCR heterogeneity. TCRs were translated and CDR3s were extracted from the conserved cysteine to the FGXG phenylalanine by CDR3Translator, with non-productive sequences being flagged. Repertoires were subsampled to equal numbers of UMI-defined TCRs before Gini, Shannon entropy and inverse Simpson indices were calculated. Clonotype abundance distributions were fitted to a power law by maximum likelihood within the linear range. When run on a single naive CD8 sample, MIGEC and the pipeline yielded similar UMI counts, similar unique TCR numbers and similar clonal distributions. One analysis removed from the naive repertoire any naive TCRs that were also found in any memory subset from the same donor. A set of under 8,500 CMV-associated CDR3 sequences, compiled from VDJdb and a published dataset, was used to search the repertoires. TCRdb trimmed the raw reads at Q25, called clones with MiXCR and kept productive beta chains. Entries are consolidated by CDR3 protein sequence, retaining the most common genes and DNA. The V and J calls follow TCRdb's processing rather than the paper's. Within this sample are around 140,000 distinct CDR3 sequences, with approximately 22% of them counted one time only. The ten largest clones add up to around 0.11% of the sample.

Note on this clonotype: Its cognate antigen has yet to be identified. Base quality data are lacking; no much larger clone is found one base away.

The chain employs TRBV30 and TRBJ2-3; a tentative D call is TRBD2 (6 bases match). The origin of this receptor is a human donor in good health. Input material: naive CD4+ T cells from blood. The cell subset or site label on this specimen signifies: naive T cells, CD45RA high CD27+. The CDR3 sequence is CAWSRSLSGRTDTQYF. The DNA sequence is as follows: TGTGCCTGGAGTCGCTCACTTAGCGGTCGCACAGATACGCAGTATTTT.